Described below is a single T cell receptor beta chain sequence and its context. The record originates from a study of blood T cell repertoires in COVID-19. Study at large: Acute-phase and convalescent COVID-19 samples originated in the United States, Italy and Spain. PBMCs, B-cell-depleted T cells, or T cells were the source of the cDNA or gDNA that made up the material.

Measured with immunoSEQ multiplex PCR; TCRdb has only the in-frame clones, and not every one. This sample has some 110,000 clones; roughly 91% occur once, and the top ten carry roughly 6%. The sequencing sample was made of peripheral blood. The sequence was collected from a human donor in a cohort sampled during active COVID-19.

As DNA, the CDR3 is TGTGCCAGCAGCTTAGACGGGGCCGGGGAGCTGTTTTTT. As protein: CASSLDGAGELFF. This sequence joins TRBV11-3 and TRBJ2-2, with D perhaps TRBD2 (5 bases). The germline V gene has CDR1 SGHNT and CDR2 YENEEA. This CDR3 has 13 amino acids. V lost 0 bases, J lost 6 bases, and 5 bases lay in between.